This entry lists 17 T cell receptor beta chains sequenced from one sample in a study of T cell responses to AZD1222 COVID-19 vaccine. Sequenced by immunoSEQ multiplex PCR; TCRdb stores in-frame clones only, minus some. The sample lists more than 100,000 clones; about nine tenths were seen once. The material sequenced was peripheral blood, taken on day 0 of AZD1222 vaccination. The receptors derive from an adult in good health.

J is TRBJ2-3 and V is TRBV20-1; no reliable D call. The V gene's germline CDR1 is DFQATT and CDR2 SNEGSKA (reference sequence). V gave up 0 bases and J gave up 6 bases, with 4 bases separating them. The CDR3 contains 11 residues. The DNA of the CDR3 is TGCAGTGCTAGAGACGGGGATACGCAGTATTTT. Translated: CSARDGDTQYF.

The chain uses TRBV5-4 and TRBJ2-3; D may correspond to TRBD1 or TRBD2 (5 bases each). Germline V gene data show CDR1 as SGHNT and CDR2 as YYREEE (reference sequence). The V and J ends lost 7 bases and 2 bases respectively, with 14 bases between them. The CDR3 totals 14 residues. In DNA form, the CDR3 reads TGTGCCAGCTCCGGGACCCCTGACACAGATACGCAGTATTTT. It encodes CASSGTPDTDTQYF. Combining the CDR3 with reference TRBV5-4 and TRBJ2-3 gives the whole variable domain ETGVTQSPTHLIKTRGQQVTLRCSSQSGHNTVSWYQQALGQGPQFIFQYYREEENGRGNFPPRFSGLQFPNYSSELNVNALELDDSALYLCASSGTPDTDTQYFGPGTRLTVL.

This rearrangement joins TRBV11-2 to TRBJ2-1; D is possibly TRBD1 (5 bases). The CDR3 has 13 residues. Trimming removed 7 bases at V and 8 bases at J, with 15 bases between. Germline lookup yields CDR1 SGHAT and CDR2 FQNNGV. The CDR3 nucleotides are TGTGCCAGCACCCAGCTGGGGCCTGATGAGCAGTTCTTC. Encoded protein: CASTQLGPDEQFF.

V is TRBV4-3 and J is TRBJ2-3; perhaps TRBD2 as D (6 bases). Trimming cost V 0 bases and J 4 bases, with 14 bases left between them. This CDR3 region has 16 residues. CDR1 and CDR2 (germline): LGHNA, YSLEER. The CDR3 sequence is CASSQDAGWSADTQYF. CDR3 bases: TGCGCCAGCAGCCAAGATGCGGGGTGGAGCGCAGATACGCAGTATTTT.

This chain connects TRBV9 to TRBJ1-3; D remains ambiguous. Germline V gene lookup returns CDR1 SGDLS and CDR2 YYNGEE. This CDR3 spans 18 amino acids. Trimming left V 0 bases short and J 0 bases short, with 16 bases between. CDR3 residues: CASSVGQNQALSGNTIYF. Written as DNA, the CDR3 is TGTGCCAGCAGCGTAGGTCAGAACCAAGCCCTCTCTGGAAACACCATATATTTT.

Only one count was recorded for this clone. The chain employs TRBV28 and TRBJ1-4; no clear D gene. The CDR3 sequence is 13 residues long. The germline V and J ends were trimmed by 4 bases and 7 bases, with 10 bases remaining between them. Germline assignment: CDR1 MDHEN and CDR2 SYDVKM. CDR3 amino acids: CASSSKDGEKLFF. In DNA, the CDR3 is TGTGCCAGCAGTTCAAAGGATGGTGAAAAACTGTTTTTT.

The V and J genes are TRBV19 and TRBJ1-2; TRBD1 might be the D (5 bases). The germline V gene has CDR1 LNHDA and CDR2 SQIVND (reference sequence). The CDR3 contains 15 residues. Between the trimmed V and J ends, which lost 4 bases and 6 bases, there was a span of 18 bases. CDR3 bases: TGTGCCAGTAGTACCCAATGGGCCGGGGGGGATGGCTACACCTTC. This gives the protein CASSTQWAGGDGYTF. Complete variable domain (other parts from reference TRBV19 and TRBJ1-2): DGGITQSPKYLFRKEGQNVTLSCEQNLNHDAMYWYRQDPGQGLRLIYYSQIVNDFQKGDIAEGYSVSREKKESFPLTVTSAQKNPTAFYLCASSTQWAGGDGYTFGSGTRLTVV.

This sequence joins TRBV3-1 (or the pseudogene TRBV3-2) and TRBJ1-4; D perhaps matches TRBD1 (5 bases). The CDR3 runs to 13 residues. Germline V gives CDR1 LGHDT, CDR2 YNNKEL (reference sequence). V lost 4 bases and J lost 4, with 7 bases in between. CDR3 amino acids: CASSPDSNEKLFF. CDR3 DNA: TGTGCCAGCAGCCCCGACAGTAATGAAAAACTGTTTTTT.

DNA of the CDR3: TGTGCCAGCAGTCCCGGGACGTATAATTCACCCCTCCACTTT. This gives the protein CASSPGTYNSPLHF. The chain carries TRBV6-5 and TRBJ1-6; TRBD1 is a possible D gene (5 bases). Germline CDR1 MNHEY, CDR2 SVGAGI. V dropped 5 bases and J dropped 4 bases, with 9 bases sitting between them. The CDR3 covers 14 residues.

This clone was seen only once. The chain joins TRBV4-3 to TRBJ1-2, with D perhaps matching TRBD1 (5 bases). Trimming stripped 0 bases from V and 7 bases from J, with 12 bases between. The CDR3 covers 14 residues. Germline CDR1 and CDR2: LGHNA and YSLEER. CDR3 bases: TGCGCCAGCAGCCAAGATTTAGGGGCGGCTGGCTACACCTTC. It translates to CASSQDLGAAGYTF.

This clone was counted only a few times. This sequence joins TRBV29-1 and TRBJ1-1, with 11 bases aligning to TRBD1. Germline CDR1 and CDR2: SQVTM and ANQGSEA. The CDR3 loop spans 14 amino acids. J lost 7 bases, V lost 7 bases, and 11 bases had no gene match. CDR3 sequence (DNA): TGCAGCGCTGGTCGCGGGACAGGGGGAAGTGAAGCTTTCTTT. This translates into CSAGRGTGGSEAFF. Full variable domain (rest looked up from reference TRBV29-1 and TRBJ1-1): SAVISQKPSRDICQRGTSLTIQCQVDSQVTMMFWYRQQPGQSLTLIATANQGSEATYESGFVIDKFPISRPNLTFSTLTVSNMSPEDSSIYLCSAGRGTGGSEAFFGQGTRLTVV.

The V and J genes are TRBV7-2 and TRBJ1-2; no firm D call. Germline V gene data show CDR1 as SGHTA and CDR2 as FQGNSA. The CDR3 loop spans 15 amino acids. V was clipped by 1 base and J by 6 bases, with 15 bases between them. CDR3 in amino acids: CASSLEPAAGDGYTF. In DNA, the CDR3 is TGTGCCAGCAGCTTAGAACCAGCGGCCGGGGATGGCTACACCTTC.

The chain has TRBV9 and TRBJ2-7; TRBD1 matches 8 bases. V lost 3 bases and J lost 0; bases outside the gene matches: 2. The CDR3 extends over 14 amino acids. Germline V gives CDR1 SGDLS, CDR2 YYNGEE. In DNA form, the CDR3 reads TGTGCCAGCAGCGCTACAGGGGGCTCCTACGAGCAGTACTTC. This gives the protein CASSATGGSYEQYF.

The V gene is TRBV7-2, the J gene TRBJ1-1; D unclear. V lost 1 base, J lost 0 bases, and 9 bases lay in between. The CDR3 is made up of 15 amino acids. Germline V lookup: CDR1 SGHTA, CDR2 FQGNSA. Here the CDR3 DNA reads TGTGCCAGCAGCTTAGAGGGCGGTCTGAACACTGAAGCTTTCTTT. Its protein is CASSLEGGLNTEAFF.

The chain links TRBV18 to TRBJ1-3, with D unresolved. From germline, CDR1 is KGHSH and CDR2 LQKENI. The CDR3 covers 15 residues. The ends were cut back, 5 bases at V and 1 base at J, with 12 bases in the middle. This chain's CDR3 is CASSLGGDSGNTIYF. CDR3 DNA sequence: TGTGCCAGCTCATTGGGAGGTGATTCTGGAAACACCATATATTTT.

The rearrangement uses TRBV7-8 and TRBJ1-6; D unclear. The CDR3 has 13 amino acids. The V end lost 5 bases, the J end lost 11 bases, and 13 bases lay between the germline ends. Germline loops: CDR1 SGHVS, CDR2 FQNEAQ. CDR3 nucleotides: TGTGCCAGCAGCGAAAGACCGGGGACACCCCTCCACTTT. Translation gives CASSERPGTPLHF.

This sequence joins TRBV3-1 (or the pseudogene TRBV3-2) and TRBJ1-5; a possible D gene is TRBD1 (5 bases). Germline loops: CDR1 LGHDT, CDR2 YNNKEL (reference sequence). V lost 4 bases and J 7 bases, leaving 11 bases between the germline ends. The CDR3 loop spans 13 amino acids. CDR3 residues: CASSLLGGQPQHF. The CDR3 DNA reads TGTGCCAGCAGCCTTCTCGGGGGACAGCCCCAGCATTTT.